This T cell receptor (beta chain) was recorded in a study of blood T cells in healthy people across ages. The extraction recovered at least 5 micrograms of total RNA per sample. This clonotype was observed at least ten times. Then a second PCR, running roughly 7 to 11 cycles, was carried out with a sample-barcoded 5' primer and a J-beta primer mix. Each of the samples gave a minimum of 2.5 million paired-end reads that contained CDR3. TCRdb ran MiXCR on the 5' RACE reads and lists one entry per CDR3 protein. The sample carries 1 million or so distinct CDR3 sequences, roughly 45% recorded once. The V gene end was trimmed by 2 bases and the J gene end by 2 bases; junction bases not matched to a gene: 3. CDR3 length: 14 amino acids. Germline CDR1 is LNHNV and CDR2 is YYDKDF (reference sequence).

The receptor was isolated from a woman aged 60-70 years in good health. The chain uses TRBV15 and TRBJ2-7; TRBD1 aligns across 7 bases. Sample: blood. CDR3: CATSRMGQPYEQYF. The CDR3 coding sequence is TGTGCCACCAGCAGAATGGGACAGCCCTACGAGCAGTACTTC.